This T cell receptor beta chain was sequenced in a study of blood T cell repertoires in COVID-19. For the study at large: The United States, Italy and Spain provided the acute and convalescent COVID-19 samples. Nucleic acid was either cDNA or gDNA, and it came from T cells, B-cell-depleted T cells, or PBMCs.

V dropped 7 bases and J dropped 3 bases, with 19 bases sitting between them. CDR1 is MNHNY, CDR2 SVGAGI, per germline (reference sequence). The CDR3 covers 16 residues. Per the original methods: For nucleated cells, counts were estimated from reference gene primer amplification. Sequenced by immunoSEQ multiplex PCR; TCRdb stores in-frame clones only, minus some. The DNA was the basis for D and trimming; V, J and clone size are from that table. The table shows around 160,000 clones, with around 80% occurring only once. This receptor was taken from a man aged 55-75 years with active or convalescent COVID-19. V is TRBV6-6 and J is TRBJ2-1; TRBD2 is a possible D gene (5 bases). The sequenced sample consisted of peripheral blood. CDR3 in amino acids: CASTPGVSHYYNEQFF. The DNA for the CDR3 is TGTGCCAGCACCCCCGGGGTCTCCCACTACTACAATGAGCAGTTCTTC.